This T cell receptor beta chain was sequenced in a study of response to subunit inactivated influenza vaccine. TCRdb recomputed calls from the RT-PCR reads with MiXCR, one row per CDR3 protein. The sample consists of hundreds of thousands of distinct CDR3 sequences, around 22% of them appearing once. The receptor was isolated from a man aged 50-75 years who received an inactivated influenza vaccine. The source material was PBMCs from blood, sampled less than 22 months after vaccination.

The CDR3 reads CASLHGTSLNTEAFF. The CDR3 region has the DNA TGTGCCAGCCTACATGGGACAAGTTTGAACACTGAAGCTTTCTTT. V and J are TRBV5-6 and TRBJ1-1; weak D call: TRBD1 (6 bases). The V gene lost 7 bases and the J gene lost 0 bases, with 16 bases spanning the gap. This CDR3 region has 15 residues. Per germline, CDR1 SGHDT and CDR2 YYEEEE.